These 18 T cell receptor beta chains came from one sample sequenced in a study of shared clonotypes between healthy human individuals. Naive-designated CD8 cells lacked CD45RO, were positively enriched for CCR7, and omitted terminally differentiated effector memory CD45RA+ cells. Data came from immunoSEQ multiplex PCR; TCRdb stores just in-frame clones and leaves some out. The sample gives hundreds of thousands of clones, about 95% of which show up once; 0.11% is in the top ten. The source material was naive CD8+ T cells sorted from blood. The receptor source for this set is a woman aged 30 to 39 in good health.

The rearrangement uses TRBV7-3 and TRBJ1-2, with D hard to call. Per germline, CDR1 SGHTA and CDR2 FQGTGA. V was pared by 0 bases and J by 7 bases, with 15 bases between. The CDR3 sequence is 15 residues long. DNA for the CDR3: TGTGCCAGCAGCTTAACTGGGAGGTCTGATCCTGGCTACACCTTC. This encodes CASSLTGRSDPGYTF.

The V call is TRBV5-5, the J call TRBJ2-3; 10 bases align to TRBD2. CDR1 is SGHKS and CDR2 is YYEKEE in the germline V gene (reference sequence). This CDR3 spans 17 amino acids. Trimming cost V 4 bases and J 4 bases; bases outside gene matches: 12. CDR3 nucleotides: TGTGCCAGCAGCGGGGAGCCTCTAGCGGGAGCTGCAGATACGCAGTATTTT. The encoded protein is CASSGEPLAGAADTQYF. Full variable domain (remainder filled in from reference TRBV5-5 and TRBJ2-3): DAGVTQSPTHLIKTRGQQVTLRCSPISGHKSVSWYQQVLGQGPQFIFQYYEKEERGRGNFPDRFSARQFPNYSSELNVNALLLGDSALYLCASSGEPLAGAADTQYFGPGTRLTVL.

In this sample, this clone turned up a few times. V and J are TRBV27 and TRBJ2-3; 8 bases are shared with TRBD1. J lost 2 bases, V lost 8 bases, and 9 bases had no gene match. The CDR3 runs to 15 residues. From germline, CDR1 is MNHEY and CDR2 SMNVEV (reference sequence). The chain's CDR3 is CASSGQGRPTDTQYF. The CDR3 nucleotides read TGTGCCAGCTCCGGACAGGGTCGCCCCACAGATACGCAGTATTTT.

This clone was seen once. This sequence joins TRBV7-8 and TRBJ2-5, with D unresolved. Deletions cut 1 base from V and 2 bases from J, with 8 bases between. The CDR3 is 14 residues long. Germline CDR1 is SGHVS and CDR2 is FQNEAQ. The CDR3 sequence is CASSLGARQETQYF. CDR3 nucleotide sequence: TGTGCCAGCAGCTTAGGCGCGAGACAAGAGACCCAGTACTTC.

DNA of the CDR3: TGTGCCAGCAGTCAACACGAGGGGAAAGTGTCCAATGAGCAGTTCTTC. It codes for CASSQHEGKVSNEQFF. V usage is TRBV7-8 and J usage is TRBJ2-1; D may match TRBD1 or TRBD2 (5 bases each). Germline-derived CDR1 and CDR2 are SGHVS and FQNEAQ. V was trimmed by 6 bases and J by 6 bases, leaving 21 bases between them. The CDR3 loop spans 16 amino acids.

The gene calls are TRBV4-1 and TRBJ2-1; D may be TRBD1 or TRBD2 (5 bases each). The V gene lost 2 bases and the J gene lost 8 bases, with 13 bases spanning the gap. Germline CDR1 reads MGHRA; CDR2 reads YSYEKL. The length of the CDR3 is 14 residues. The CDR3 region has the DNA TGCGCCAGCAGCCAAATAATGGGGGTCCATGAGCAGTTCTTC. Translated: CASSQIMGVHEQFF.

The chain couples TRBV2 to TRBJ2-7; D perhaps matches TRBD1 (7 bases). Germline values: CDR1 SNHLY, CDR2 FYNNEI. CDR3 length: 15 residues. V lost 1 base to trimming and J lost 3 bases, with 13 bases between them. CDR3 in amino acids: CASSEETGEVYEQYF. CDR3 DNA sequence: TGTGCCAGCAGTGAAGAAACAGGGGAGGTCTACGAGCAGTACTTC.

CDR3 region: CASSALRGTDFSDEQFF. DNA of the CDR3: TGTGCCAGCAGCGCCCTCCGCGGGACAGATTTTTCTGACGAGCAGTTCTTC. The genes are TRBV9 and TRBJ2-1; maybe TRBD1 (7 bases). Trimming left V 3 bases short and J 10 bases short, with 26 bases between. CDR3 length: 17 residues. Germline V gene sequence: CDR1 SGDLS, CDR2 YYNGEE.

Note on this clone: The same CDR3 is also encoded by other DNA sequences in this sample. The chain combines TRBV9 with TRBJ2-3; perhaps TRBD1 as D (5 bases). The CDR3 is 15 amino acids. Germline CDR1 is SGDLS and CDR2 is YYNGEE. Trimming removed 0 bases from V and 2 bases from J, with 10 bases in between. The CDR3: CASSVGGGPTDTQYF. CDR3 DNA: TGTGCCAGCAGCGTAGGGGGCGGCCCCACAGATACGCAGTATTTT.

J is TRBJ2-1 and V is TRBV28, with 10 bases fitting TRBD2. Germline CDR1 is MDHEN and CDR2 is SYDVKM. CDR3 size: 16 residues. Losses at the gene ends were 5 bases for V and 8 bases for J; bases not matched to a gene: 12. CDR3 coding DNA: TGTGCCAGCAGTCCATGGACTAGCGGCGGGGGGGATGAGCAGTTCTTC. Translation: CASSPWTSGGGDEQFF.

V and J are TRBV2 and TRBJ1-1; D is unresolved. The CDR3 is 12 residues long. Germline loops: CDR1 SNHLY, CDR2 FYNNEI. V gave up 9 bases and J gave up 2 bases, with 10 bases separating them. DNA for the CDR3: TGTGCCAGTGACAAGGAAAACACTGAAGCTTTCTTT. It is translated as CASDKENTEAFF. Using reference TRBV2 and TRBJ1-1 for the parts outside the CDR3, the full variable domain is EPEVTQTPSHQVTQMGQEVILRCVPISNHLYFYWYRQILGQKVEFLVSFYNNEISEKSEIFDDQFSVERPDGSNFTLKIRSTKLEDSAMYFCASDKENTEAFFGQGTRLTVV.

The chain carries TRBV29-1 and TRBJ2-2; no definite D call. Trimming removed 0 bases from V and 0 bases from J, with 2 bases in between. Germline V gene lookup returns CDR1 SQVTM and CDR2 ANQGSEA. This CDR3 region has 13 residues. The CDR3 is CSVEEANTGELFF. In DNA, the CDR3 is TGCAGCGTTGAAGAGGCGAACACCGGGGAGCTGTTTTTT.

CDR3 sequence reads: CATSSSSARPSYEQYF. The CDR3 DNA sequence: TGTGCCACCAGCAGCTCTAGTGCAAGACCCTCCTACGAGCAGTACTTC. V gene TRBV15 combines with J gene TRBJ2-7; no clear D. V was cut by 3 bases and J by 0 bases, with 15 bases left in between. The germline CDR1 and CDR2 sequences are LNHNV and YYDKDF (reference sequence). This CDR3 spans 16 amino acids.

The chain recombines TRBV29-1 with TRBJ2-2; D may be TRBD2 (5 bases). Germline CDR1 reads SQVTM; CDR2 reads ANQGSEA. Trimming cost V 5 bases and J 4 bases, with 8 bases left between them. CDR3 length: 12 amino acids. The CDR3 here is CSVPGITGELFF. CDR3 DNA sequence: TGCAGCGTTCCCGGGATCACCGGGGAGCTGTTTTTT.

The chain couples TRBV5-4 to TRBJ2-7, with 9 bases matching TRBD1. Trimming took 4 bases from V and 2 from J; bases not matched to a gene: 22. The germline gives CDR1 SGHNT, CDR2 YYREEE (reference sequence). The CDR3 has 20 residues. CDR3: CASSPRPGPSGQGYTYEQYF. CDR3 sequence (DNA): TGTGCCAGCAGCCCACGTCCGGGTCCCTCGGGACAGGGTTACACCTACGAGCAGTACTTC.

The chain links TRBV29-1 to TRBJ1-4; D remains unclear. V was trimmed by 2 bases and J by 7 bases, leaving 11 bases between them. Germline V lookup: CDR1 SQVTM, CDR2 ANQGSEA. This CDR3 has 13 residues. Written as DNA, the CDR3 is TGCAGCGTTGAACAAGGGTCGAGTGAAAAACTGTTTTTT. Its protein is CSVEQGSSEKLFF.

The CDR3 nucleotides are TGTGCCTGGAGGACAGGTATTTCCTACGAGCAGTACTTC. It yields the protein CAWRTGISYEQYF. This rearrangement joins TRBV30 to TRBJ2-7, with a weak D call TRBD1 (6 bases). Germline loops: CDR1 GTSNPN, CDR2 SVGIG (reference sequence). The germline V and J ends were trimmed by 3 bases and 1 base, with 10 bases remaining between them. This CDR3 spans 13 amino acids.

The gene calls are TRBV27 and TRBJ2-2, with D possibly being TRBD2 (5 bases). Between the trimmed V and J ends, which lost 7 bases and 9 bases, there was a span of 21 bases. The CDR3 covers 15 residues. Germline V CDR1 and CDR2: MNHEY, SMNVEV (reference sequence). Written as DNA, the CDR3 is TGTGCCAGCACCCCGAGGGTGGGCGGCAGTCGGGAGCTGTTTTTT. This encodes CASTPRVGGSRELFF.